This T cell receptor (beta chain) was profiled in a study of T cell changes during pregnancy in multiple sclerosis. Germline V gene data show CDR1 as MNHNY and CDR2 as SVGAGI (reference sequence). There are 12 residues in the CDR3. Produced via immunoSEQ multiplex PCR; TCRdb's table is partial and in-frame only. Among approximately 30,000 clones listed, 89% were seen once. Source: CD4+ T cells from peripheral blood mononuclear cells, taken in the second trimester of pregnancy. This receptor was identified in a female donor with multiple sclerosis, enrolled in a pregnancy study. The rearrangement uses TRBV6-6 and TRBJ1-2; 7 nucleotides line up with TRBD1. CDR3 nucleotides: TGTACGAGTTCCGGGACAGCTTATGGCTACACCTTC. It is translated as CTSSGTAYGYTF.